This record covers a single TCR beta chain. Its matching antigen is unknown. TCRdb reanalysed the reads using MiXCR and keeps one entry per CDR3 protein. The repertoire includes about 740,000 distinct CDR3 sequences, about 30% of them detected once, and roughly 20% sits in the top ten. This record comes from a study of T cell repertoires in cytomegalovirus infection. Background on the study: The authors relied on CMV epitopes, both recently identified HLA-C-restricted and well-studied HLA-B-restricted.

This CDR3 has 13 amino acids. Deletions cut 8 bases from V and 0 bases from J, with 10 bases between. The V gene's germline CDR1 is SEHNR and CDR2 FQNEAQ (reference sequence). Study conclusions and caveats: The response measured ex vivo was dominated by TCR beta clonotypes (HLA-C-restricted and CMV-specific). Cumulative frequency of public TCR beta families picked out carriers of CMV plus the relevant HLA.

The chain is built from TRBV7-9 and TRBJ1-1; D remains ambiguous. The material was cultured PBMCs, obtained from culture after CMV antigen stimulation. The origin of this receptor is a human donor in good health (CMV status not recorded). Some clones in this sample may be carry-over from other donors' samples. This chain's CDR3 is CASGEGLNTEAFF. The CDR3, as DNA: TGTGCCAGCGGAGAAGGATTGAACACTGAAGCTTTCTTT. Based on the CDR3 plus reference TRBV7-9 and TRBJ1-1, the full variable domain is DTGVSQNPRHKITKRGQNVTFRCDPISEHNRLYWYRQTLGQGPEFLTYFQNEAQLEKSRLLSDRFSAERPKGSFSTLEIQRTEQGDSAMYLCASGEGLNTEAFFGQGTRLTVV.